One sample yielded the 27 T cell receptor beta chains listed below, sequenced in a study of cytomegalovirus exposure and HLA in healthy donors. PCR primers comprised 60 Vbeta and 13 Jbeta primers. Assay used: immunoSEQ multiplex PCR; TCRdb lists only in-frame clones, some missing. The sample shows 150,000 to 200,000 clones, around 77% of them seen only once. The material sequenced was PBMCs. All receptors derive from a man between 60 and 75 years old in good health and CMV-seronegative.

V usage is TRBV5-1 and J usage is TRBJ2-5; possible D gene TRBD2, 7 bases. CDR1 is SGHRS, CDR2 YFSETQ, per germline. V was clipped by 1 base and J by 4 bases, with 14 bases between them. This CDR3 has 15 residues. Written as DNA, the CDR3 is TGCGCCAGCAGCTTGACGGGGGGCCCAGGAGAGACCCAGTACTTC. It translates to CASSLTGGPGETQYF. The variable domain in full, completed from reference TRBV5-1 and TRBJ2-5, reads KAGVTQTPRYLIKTRGQQVTLSCSPISGHRSVSWYQQTPGQGLQFLFEYFSETQRNKGNFPGRFSGRQFSNSRSEMNVSTLELGDSALYLCASSLTGGPGETQYFGPGTRLLVL.

This rearrangement joins TRBV5-1 to TRBJ2-3; the match to TRBD2 covers 10 bases. J was trimmed by 2 bases and V by 4 bases; bases with no gene match: 13. CDR1 and CDR2 (germline): SGHRS, YFSETQ. The CDR3 sequence is 18 residues long. The chain's CDR3 is CASSPWASGRSITDTQYF. The CDR3 DNA follows: TGCGCCAGCAGCCCGTGGGCTAGCGGGAGATCAATCACAGATACGCAGTATTTT.

The rearrangement uses TRBV9 and TRBJ2-1; D perhaps matches TRBD1 (5 bases). The CDR3 covers 13 residues. Trimming pared 3 bases from V and 7 bases from J, leaving 11 bases between. Germline CDR1 reads SGDLS; CDR2 reads YYNGEE. DNA of the CDR3: TGTGCCAGCAGCGAAGGACACGGGAATGAGCAGTTCTTC. Translation: CASSEGHGNEQFF. Variable domain in full (rest from reference TRBV9 and TRBJ2-1): DSGVTQTPKHLITATGQRVTLRCSPRSGDLSVYWYQQSLDQGLQFLIQYYNGEERAKGNILERFSAQQFPDLHSELNLSSLELGDSALYFCASSEGHGNEQFFGPGTRLTVL.

This chain connects TRBV15 to TRBJ2-5; TRBD2 might be the D (5 bases). The germline V gene encodes CDR1 LNHNV and CDR2 YYDKDF (reference sequence). The CDR3 has 15 residues. With 6 bases removed from V and 5 bases from J, the gap between germline ends came to 19 bases. The CDR3 is CATSWSSGNGETQYF. Here the CDR3 DNA reads TGTGCCACCAGTTGGAGCAGCGGAAACGGCGAGACCCAGTACTTC.

V is TRBV5-1 and J is TRBJ2-5, with 8 bases identical to TRBD1. Per the germline V gene, CDR1 is SGHRS and CDR2 is YFSETQ. The CDR3 sequence is 13 residues long. V lost 3 bases and J lost 4; bases outside the gene matches: 2. The CDR3 spells CASSWGTGETQYF. The CDR3 coding sequence is TGCGCCAGCAGCTGGGGGACAGGAGAGACCCAGTACTTC.

The chain recombines TRBV7-6 with TRBJ2-1, with TRBD1 matching 7 bases. The V segment lost 4 bases and the J segment 8 bases; nucleotides outside the gene matches: 11. CDR3 size: 15 residues. Germline values: CDR1 SGHVS, CDR2 FNYEAQ. This CDR3 reads CASSSFTIQGHEQFF. CDR3 sequence (DNA): TGTGCCAGCAGCTCCTTTACAATACAGGGGCATGAGCAGTTCTTC.

The chain links TRBV29-1 to TRBJ2-7; TRBD1 agrees at 11 bases. V lost 8 bases to trimming and J lost 1 base; unmatched junction nucleotides: 7. This CDR3 spans 14 amino acids. Germline assignment: CDR1 SQVTM and CDR2 ANQGSEA. CDR3 in amino acids: CSPGQGAISYEQYF. The CDR3 bases are TGCAGCCCTGGACAGGGGGCTATATCCTACGAGCAGTACTTC.

This clone has a single count. This sequence joins TRBV9 and TRBJ2-1, with 9 bases that match TRBD2. Looked up from germline, CDR1 is SGDLS and CDR2 is YYNGEE. The CDR3 length is 16 residues. Trimming cost V 3 bases and J 3 bases; bases outside gene matches: 7. Here the CDR3 reads CASSAGGLAHYNEQFF. The DNA for the CDR3 is TGTGCCAGCAGCGCAGGGGGACTAGCCCACTACAATGAGCAGTTCTTC.

The genes are TRBV14 and TRBJ2-5; 9 bases are a match to TRBD2. The CDR3 is 14 residues long. Germline V CDR1 and CDR2: SGHDN, FVKESK. J gave up 11 bases and V 1 base, and 8 bases lay outside the gene matches. CDR3 in DNA: TGTGCCAGCAGCCAAGCCTCGACTAGCGGAAAGCAGTACTTC. Protein: CASSQASTSGKQYF.

Only a few counts were recorded for this clone. The chain recombines TRBV7-9 with TRBJ2-7; TRBD2 aligns across 7 bases. CDR3 length: 12 amino acids. Germline lookup yields CDR1 SEHNR and CDR2 FQNEAQ (reference sequence). V was pared by 2 bases and J by 6 bases, with 1 base of the junction left unmatched. The CDR3: CASSLRGGEQYF. The CDR3 nucleotides read TGTGCCAGCAGCTTACGCGGGGGCGAGCAGTACTTC.

A note on this clone: Compared with germline, one end of the junction differs, possibly owing to a read error. CDR3 bases: TGCAGCGTCGCCGGACAGGGATTTGCCTATGGCTACCCCTTC. Translation: CSVAGQGFAYGYPF. This chain links TRBV29-1 with TRBJ1-2; TRBD1 aligns across 8 bases. CDR1 and CDR2 (germline): SQVTM, ANQGSEA. This CDR3 is built from 14 residues.

The genes are TRBV9 and TRBJ2-1; a possible D gene is TRBD1 (5 bases). Germline-derived CDR1 and CDR2 are SGDLS and YYNGEE. Trimming removed 4 bases at V and 6 bases at J, with 26 bases between. There are 18 residues in the CDR3. The DNA of the CDR3 is TGTGCCAGCAGCCCCCAGGGCCTGGACGGCACGATGAGCAATGAGCAGTTCTTC. Translated, it gives CASSPQGLDGTMSNEQFF.

About this clone: Its ends do not fully match the called genes, so a read error is possible. The chain couples TRBV19 to TRBJ1-5, with 9 positions matching TRBD1. The CDR3 runs to 15 residues. Looked up from germline, CDR1 is LNHDA and CDR2 is SQIVND (reference sequence). The CDR3 here is CASSAGRDRDQPQNF. CDR3 bases: TGTGCCAGTAGTGCAGGACGGGACAGGGATCAGCCCCAGAATTTT.

J is TRBJ2-7 and V is TRBV11-3; a weak D match, TRBD1 (6 bases). CDR1 SGHNT and CDR2 YENEEA come from the germline V gene. The CDR3 covers 14 residues. V was pared by 5 bases and J by 3 bases, with 14 bases between. The CDR3 DNA reads TGTGCCAGCAGCCTAGGCGGACAGCTCTACGAGCAGTACTTC. Encoded protein: CASSLGGQLYEQYF.

Remarks on this clone: Sequence at one end of the junction differs from germline and may be a read error. The chain combines TRBV9 with TRBJ2-1; 10 bases line up with TRBD2. CDR1 and CDR2 (germline): SGDLS, YYNGEE. This CDR3 is built from 16 residues. Here the CDR3 reads CASSVALAGVGDEHFF. CDR3 DNA: TGTGCCAGCAGCGTAGCTCTAGCGGGAGTTGGTGATGAGCACTTCTTC. Full variable domain (rest looked up from reference TRBV9 and TRBJ2-1): DSGVTQTPKHLITATGQRVTLRCSPRSGDLSVYWYQQSLDQGLQFLIQYYNGEERAKGNILERFSAQQFPDLHSELNLSSLELGDSALYFCASSVALAGVGDEHFFGPGTRLTVL.

For this clone: Other DNA sequences in this specimen translate into the identical CDR3. This sequence joins TRBV5-6 and TRBJ1-5; D unclear. Germline lookup yields CDR1 SGHDT and CDR2 YYEEEE. This CDR3 contains 15 residues. V was shortened by 0 bases and J by 4 bases, with 11 bases between the two germline ends. The CDR3 region is CASSLGAGSNQPQHF. In nucleotides, the CDR3 is TGTGCCAGCAGCTTGGGGGCAGGTTCAAATCAGCCCCAGCATTTT.

The chain links TRBV4-1 to TRBJ2-3; 10 bases fit TRBD2. The CDR3 totals 19 residues. Germline V gene data show CDR1 as MGHRA and CDR2 as YSYEKL. With V trimmed by 1 base and J by 1 base, 11 bases remained unmatched. The DNA of the CDR3 is TGCGCCAGCAGCCAAGGGGGACTAGCGAGGGGCGGAGGCACAGATACGCAGTATTTT. It codes for CASSQGGLARGGGTDTQYF.

There are a few counts of this clone. The DNA for the CDR3 is TGTGCCAGCTCACCACCGGTTGGCTCGAACACCGGGGAGCTGTTTTTT. As protein: CASSPPVGSNTGELFF. This chain uses TRBV18 with TRBJ2-2; D unresolved. Trimming stripped 0 bases from V and 0 bases from J, with 8 bases between. CDR1 and CDR2 (germline): KGHSH, LQKENI. The CDR3 has 16 residues.

This clone was seen a single time. The chain combines TRBV15 with TRBJ2-7; TRBD1 agrees at 11 bases. After removal of 5 bases from V and 6 bases from J, the junction contained 6 bases not matched to a gene. Germline V gene sequence: CDR1 LNHNV, CDR2 YYDKDF (reference sequence). This CDR3 region has 14 residues. As DNA, the CDR3 is TGTGCCACCAGCTTAGGACAGGGGGCCACCGAGCAGTACTTC. Encoded protein: CATSLGQGATEQYF.

This clone is medium-sized in the sample. The gene calls are TRBV6-5 and TRBJ2-7, with 10 positions matching TRBD2. The germline V gene has CDR1 MNHEY and CDR2 SVGAGI. The CDR3 totals 15 residues. The J segment lost 4 bases and the V segment lost 5 bases, leaving 8 bases of the junction unmatched. In nucleotides, the CDR3 is TGTGCCAGCAGTCGGCTAGCGGGGGCAGGGTACGAGCAGTACTTC. This translates into CASSRLAGAGYEQYF.

In this sample, this clone turned up a few times. The chain recombines TRBV18 with TRBJ2-5; D unclear. Germline-derived CDR1 and CDR2 are KGHSH and LQKENI. This CDR3 region has 15 residues. Trimming took off 4 bases at V and 3 bases at J, with 15 bases between the two ends. The DNA of the CDR3 is TGTGCCAGCTCACAATTGACACGACGAAAAGAGACCCAGTACTTC. Amino acid sequence: CASSQLTRRKETQYF.

The rearrangement joins TRBV6-5 to TRBJ1-5, with a tentative D call TRBD1 (5 bases). V lost 6 bases and J lost 0, with 6 bases in between. Germline CDR1 reads MNHEY; CDR2 reads SVGAGI. This CDR3 comprises 13 residues. The CDR3 loop is CASRQGSNQPQHF. DNA for the CDR3: TGTGCCAGCAGGCAGGGTAGCAATCAGCCCCAGCATTTT.

The chain joins TRBV7-3 to TRBJ2-5; tentatively, D is TRBD2 (7 bases). Germline CDR1 reads SGHTA; CDR2 reads FQGTGA. Trimming removed 5 bases from V and 2 bases from J, with 15 bases in between. The CDR3 runs to 15 residues. The CDR3 DNA is TGTGCCAGCAGCCTAGGGGGGGACACACAAGAGACCCAGTACTTC. Residues: CASSLGGDTQETQYF.

This clone was detected a few times. The genes are TRBV4-2 and TRBJ2-7; 7 nucleotides align to TRBD2. The junction had 9 bases not matched to a gene; V was cut back by 1 base and J by 3 bases. CDR1 and CDR2 from the germline V gene are LGHNA and YNFKEQ. This CDR3 comprises 16 residues. CDR3 loop: CASSQVSGGLLYEQYF. The CDR3 DNA follows: TGTGCCAGCAGCCAAGTATCGGGAGGACTCCTCTACGAGCAGTACTTC.

V is TRBV29-1 and J is TRBJ2-7, with TRBD2 identical over 8 bases. The ends lost 2 bases at V and 3 bases at J; junction bases unmatched: 6. This CDR3 spans 14 amino acids. Germline CDR1 and CDR2: SQVTM and ANQGSEA. In DNA form, the CDR3 reads TGCAGCGTTGAAAAGTTAGCGGGGAACTACGAGCAGTACTTC. Translated: CSVEKLAGNYEQYF.

The chain couples TRBV5-1 to TRBJ1-1; the D is unclear. Trimming removed 3 bases at V and 5 bases at J, with 14 bases between. The CDR3 is 14 amino acids. The germline V gene has CDR1 SGHRS and CDR2 YFSETQ. CDR3: CASSSRTGGTEAFF. DNA for the CDR3: TGCGCCAGCAGCTCCCGGACGGGCGGGACTGAAGCTTTCTTT.

The V call is TRBV7-8, the J call TRBJ1-3; D gene unclear. The CDR3 spans 15 residues. Per germline, CDR1 SGHVS and CDR2 FQNEAQ. Between the trimmed V and J ends, which lost 5 bases and 0 bases, there was a span of 11 bases. The CDR3 loop reads CASSPRSISGNTIYF. In nucleotides, the CDR3 is TGTGCCAGCAGCCCCCGGTCTATCTCTGGAAACACCATATATTTT.